This T cell receptor beta chain originates from a study of blood T cell repertoires in COVID-19. Study in general: Sites in the United States, Italy and Spain provided acute and convalescent COVID-19 samples. PBMCs, B-cell-depleted T cells, or T cells were the source of the cDNA or gDNA that made up the material.

The germline V and J ends were trimmed by 2 bases and 6 bases, with 16 bases remaining between them. CDR1 MNHEY and CDR2 SVGAGI come from the germline V gene. The CDR3 runs 15 residues. The authors' processing: By means of reference gene primer amplification, nucleated cell counts were estimated. Profiled with immunoSEQ multiplex PCR; TCRdb holds only in-frame clones, not every one. That table furnishes V, J and clone size, whereas the DNA furnished D and trimming. The sample contains about 190,000 clones, roughly three quarters of which appear only once. The receptor's source is an elderly woman with COVID-19, enrolled during active disease. Sequenced: peripheral blood. This chain joins TRBV6-5 and TRBJ1-1; D uncertain. The CDR3 bases are TGTGCCAGCAGTTACCACAGCAGTCCTAGCTCTGAAGCTTTCTTT. It is translated as CASSYHSSPSSEAFF.